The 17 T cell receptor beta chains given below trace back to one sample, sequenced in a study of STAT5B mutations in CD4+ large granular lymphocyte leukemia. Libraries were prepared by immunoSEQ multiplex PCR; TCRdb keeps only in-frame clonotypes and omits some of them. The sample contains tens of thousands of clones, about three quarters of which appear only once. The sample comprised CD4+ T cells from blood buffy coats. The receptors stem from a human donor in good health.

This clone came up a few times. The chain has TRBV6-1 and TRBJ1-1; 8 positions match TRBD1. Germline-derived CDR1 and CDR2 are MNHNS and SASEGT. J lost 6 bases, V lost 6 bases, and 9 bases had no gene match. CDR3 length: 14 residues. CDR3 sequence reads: CASRQDRERAEAFF. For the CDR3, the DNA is TGTGCCAGCAGACAGGACAGGGAGCGGGCTGAAGCTTTCTTT.

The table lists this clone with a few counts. In DNA form, the CDR3 reads TGTGCCAGCAGCCCCCGACTAGCGGGAGGACACAATGAGCAGTTCTTC. Its translation is CASSPRLAGGHNEQFF. V usage is TRBV11-2 and J usage is TRBJ2-1; 13 positions agree with TRBD2. The CDR3 consists of 16 residues. Germline CDR1 and CDR2: SGHAT and FQNNGV. V lost 5 bases, J lost 5 bases, and 6 bases stayed unmatched.

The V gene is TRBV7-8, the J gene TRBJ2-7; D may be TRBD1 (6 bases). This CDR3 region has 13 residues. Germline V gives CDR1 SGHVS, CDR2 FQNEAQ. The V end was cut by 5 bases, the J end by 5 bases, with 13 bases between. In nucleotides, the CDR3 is TGTGCCAGCAGCCCGGACAGTTTCCACGAGCAGTACTTC. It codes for CASSPDSFHEQYF.

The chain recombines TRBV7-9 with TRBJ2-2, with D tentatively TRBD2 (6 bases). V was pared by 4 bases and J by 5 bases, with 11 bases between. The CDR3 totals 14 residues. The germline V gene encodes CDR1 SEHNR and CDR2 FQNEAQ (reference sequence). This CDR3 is CASSWRSGTGELFF. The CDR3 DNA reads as TGTGCCAGCAGCTGGCGTAGCGGAACCGGGGAGCTGTTTTTT.

CDR3 loop: CASSLAQPYEQYF. CDR3 DNA: TGTGCCAGTAGTCTAGCACAGCCCTACGAGCAGTACTTC. J is TRBJ2-7 and V is TRBV19; D is perhaps TRBD2 (5 bases). V was cut by 5 bases and J by 2 bases, with 10 bases left in between. From germline, CDR1 is LNHDA and CDR2 SQIVND (reference sequence). CDR3 size: 13 residues.

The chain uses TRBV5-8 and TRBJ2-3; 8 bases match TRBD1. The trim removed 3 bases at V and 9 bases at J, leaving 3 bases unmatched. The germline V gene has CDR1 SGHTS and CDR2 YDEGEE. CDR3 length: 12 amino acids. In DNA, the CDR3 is TGTGCCAGCAGCTATCGACAGGGGACGCAGTATTTT. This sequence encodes CASSYRQGTQYF.

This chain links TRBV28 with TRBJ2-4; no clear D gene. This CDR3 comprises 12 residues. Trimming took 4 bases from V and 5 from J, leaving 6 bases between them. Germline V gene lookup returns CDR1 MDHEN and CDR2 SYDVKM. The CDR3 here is CASSWWQNIQYF. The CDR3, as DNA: TGTGCCAGCAGTTGGTGGCAAAACATTCAGTACTTC.

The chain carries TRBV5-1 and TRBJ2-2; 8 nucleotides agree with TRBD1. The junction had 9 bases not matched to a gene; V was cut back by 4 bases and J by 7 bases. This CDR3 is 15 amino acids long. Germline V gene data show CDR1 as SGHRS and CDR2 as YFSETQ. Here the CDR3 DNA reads TGCGCCAGCAGCAGGAGGACAGGGTCAGGCGGGGAGCTGTTTTTT. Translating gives CASSRRTGSGGELFF.

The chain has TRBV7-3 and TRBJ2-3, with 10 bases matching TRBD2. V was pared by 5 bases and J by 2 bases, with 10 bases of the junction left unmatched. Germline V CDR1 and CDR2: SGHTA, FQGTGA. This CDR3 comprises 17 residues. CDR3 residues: CASSPGGSGGSTDTQYF. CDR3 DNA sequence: TGTGCCAGCAGCCCCGGGGGTAGCGGGGGGTCCACAGATACGCAGTATTTT.

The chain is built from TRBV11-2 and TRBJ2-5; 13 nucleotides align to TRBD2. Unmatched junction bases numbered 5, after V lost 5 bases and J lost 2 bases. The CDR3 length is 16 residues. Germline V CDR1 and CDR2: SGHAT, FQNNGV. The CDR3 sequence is CASSQGLAGVQETQYF. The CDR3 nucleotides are TGTGCCAGCAGCCAAGGACTAGCGGGGGTTCAAGAGACCCAGTACTTC. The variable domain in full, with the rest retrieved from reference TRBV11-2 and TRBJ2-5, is EAGVAQSPRYKIIEKRQSVAFWCNPISGHATLYWYQQILGQGPKLLIQFQNNGVVDDSQLPKDRFSAERLKGVDSTLKIQPAKLEDSAVYLCASSQGLAGVQETQYFGPGTRLLVL.

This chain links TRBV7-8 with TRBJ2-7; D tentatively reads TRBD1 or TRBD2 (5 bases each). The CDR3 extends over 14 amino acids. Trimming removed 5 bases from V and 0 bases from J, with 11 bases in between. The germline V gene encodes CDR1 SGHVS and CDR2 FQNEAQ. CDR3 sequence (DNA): TGTGCCAGCAGCCCCCGGGACCGCTCCTACGAGCAGTACGTC. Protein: CASSPRDRSYEQYV.

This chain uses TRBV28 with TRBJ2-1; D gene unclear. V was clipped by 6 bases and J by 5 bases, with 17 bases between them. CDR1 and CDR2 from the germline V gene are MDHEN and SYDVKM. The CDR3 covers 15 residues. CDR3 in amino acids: CASSDMWVNDNEQFF. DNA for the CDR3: TGTGCCAGCAGCGATATGTGGGTGAATGACAATGAGCAGTTCTTC.

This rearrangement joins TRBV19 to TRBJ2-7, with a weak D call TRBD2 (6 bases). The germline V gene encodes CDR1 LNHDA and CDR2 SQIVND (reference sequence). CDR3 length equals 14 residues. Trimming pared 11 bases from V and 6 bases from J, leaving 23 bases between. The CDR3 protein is CAHTKEAGGVEQYV. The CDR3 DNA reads TGTGCCCACACCAAGGAGGCAGGAGGGGTCGAGCAGTACGTC.

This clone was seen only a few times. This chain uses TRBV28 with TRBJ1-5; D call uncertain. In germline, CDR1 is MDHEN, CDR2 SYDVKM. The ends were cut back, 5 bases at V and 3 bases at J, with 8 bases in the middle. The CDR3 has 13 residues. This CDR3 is CASSGQINQPQHF. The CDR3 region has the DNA TGTGCCAGCAGTGGTCAGATCAATCAGCCCCAGCATTTT.

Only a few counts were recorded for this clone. CDR3 bases: TGTGCCAGCCAACAGGGGGCAAACACTGAAGCTTTCTTT. This sequence encodes CASQQGANTEAFF. The chain couples TRBV2 to TRBJ1-1; TRBD1 aligns across 9 bases. Germline V lookup: CDR1 SNHLY, CDR2 FYNNEI. This CDR3 is built from 13 residues. The V and J ends lost 8 bases and 2 bases, in that order; junction bases with no gene match: 3.

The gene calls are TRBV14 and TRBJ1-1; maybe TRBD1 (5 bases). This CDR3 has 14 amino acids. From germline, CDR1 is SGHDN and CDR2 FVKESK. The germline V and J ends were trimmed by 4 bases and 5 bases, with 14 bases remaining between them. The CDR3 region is CASSPQGGGTEAFF. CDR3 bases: TGTGCCAGCAGCCCCCAGGGCGGTGGGACTGAAGCTTTCTTT.

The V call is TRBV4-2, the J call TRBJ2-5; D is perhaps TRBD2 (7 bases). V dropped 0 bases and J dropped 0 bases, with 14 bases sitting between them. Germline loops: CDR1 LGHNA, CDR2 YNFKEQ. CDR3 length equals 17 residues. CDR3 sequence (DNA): TGTGCCAGCAGCCAAGAAGGGGGGGAGGCCCACCAAGAGACCCAGTACTTC. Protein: CASSQEGGEAHQETQYF.